This T cell receptor (beta chain) was found in a study of radiotherapy plus CTLA-4 blockade in lung cancer. About the research overall: Among all patients, approximately 17% showed objective responses, while 30% to 35% had disease control. Regarding the study as a whole: Tumor-derived TCR clones expanded in blood after radiotherapy plus ipilimumab.

Produced via immunoSEQ multiplex PCR; TCRdb's table is partial and in-frame only. The sample lists 60,000 to 70,000 clones, approximately 79% occurring once. Focal radiation and CTLA-4 blockade (ipilimumab) were tested in chemo-refractory metastatic non-small-cell lung cancer patients. This CDR3 contains 15 residues. V lost 0 bases to trimming and J lost 1 base, with 12 bases between them. Per germline, CDR1 GTSNPN and CDR2 SVGIG (reference sequence). To note about this clone: Its antigen is still unknown.

V and J are TRBV30 and TRBJ2-5; maybe TRBD2 (7 bases). The TCR was taken from a human donor with non-small cell lung cancer who had a complete response to radiotherapy plus ipilimumab. Source: peripheral blood, taken from a patient treated with radiotherapy plus ipilimumab. The CDR3 nucleotides read TGTGCCTGGAGTGTCGGCGGGGGCGGCCAAGAGACCCAGTACTTC. This codes for CAWSVGGGGQETQYF.